A single sample gave rise to the 8 T cell receptor beta chains below, sequenced in a study of spatial heterogeneity in lung cancer. Study-level points and caveats: How many expanded intratumoral alpha and beta TCRs were present tracked the tumor mutation count, which was a count of nonsynonymous mutations.

Time point specified: sample taken at primary tumor resection. TCRdb re-called the 5' RACE reads through MiXCR, storing one row per CDR3 protein. In the table there are approximately 12,000 distinct CDR3 sequences, around 10% of which are singletons. Their antigen targets remain unknown. The sample in question was lung tumor tissue, obtained at surgery. All receptors derive from a female donor with early-stage non-small cell lung cancer.

This clonotype was recorded a few times. This chain uses TRBV7-8 with TRBJ2-5; perhaps TRBD1 as D (6 bases). The ends were cut back, 5 bases at V and 5 bases at J, with 24 bases in the middle. Germline V CDR1 and CDR2: SGHVS, FQNEAQ. The CDR3 is made up of 17 amino acids. The CDR3 nucleotides read TGTGCCAGCAGCGTTTATCTGGGGCAGGGGAATAACGAGACCCAGTACTTC. This gives the protein CASSVYLGQGNNETQYF.

This clonotype appeared many times. The gene calls are TRBV7-6 and TRBJ2-7; D gene unclear. In germline, CDR1 is SGHVS, CDR2 FNYEAQ. The V end lost 1 base, the J end lost 5 bases, and 6 bases lay between the germline ends. This CDR3 is built from 12 residues. CDR3 sequence reads: CASSLGGHEQYF. Written as DNA, the CDR3 is TGTGCCAGCAGCTTAGGAGGCCACGAGCAGTACTTC.

This clonotype was counted many times. The chain couples TRBV2 to TRBJ2-3; D is unclear. The CDR3 totals 16 residues. V was pared by 0 bases and J by 0 bases, with 10 bases between. Per the germline V gene, CDR1 is SNHLY and CDR2 is FYNNEI. CDR3 residues: CASSEAGGVSTDTQYF. CDR3 DNA: TGTGCCAGCAGTGAAGCGGGCGGTGTGAGCACAGATACGCAGTATTTT.

There are many counts of this clonotype. The J gene is TRBJ2-7, the V gene TRBV6-5; 9 bases are shared with TRBD1. The V gene's germline CDR1 is MNHEY and CDR2 SVGAGI. This CDR3 comprises 17 residues. Trimming at V came to 6 bases and at J to 5 bases, leaving 17 bases not matched to a gene. DNA of the CDR3: TGTGCCAGCAGCCGCACTACCGGAACAGGGGGCAGGGACGAGCAGTACTTC. Amino acid sequence: CASSRTTGTGGRDEQYF.

This clonotype came up many times. The chain carries TRBV6-2 or TRBV6-3 and TRBJ2-1; 9 bases align to TRBD2. After removal of 5 bases from V and 6 bases from J, the junction contained 5 bases not matched to a gene. CDR1 is MNHEY and CDR2 is SVGEGT in the germline V gene. This CDR3 region has 14 residues. CDR3 region: CASSVWTSVNEQFF. In nucleotides, the CDR3 is TGTGCCAGCAGTGTTTGGACTAGCGTCAATGAGCAGTTCTTC.

At least ten counts were recorded for this clonotype. This rearrangement joins TRBV7-9 to TRBJ2-3, with D perhaps matching TRBD1 or TRBD2 (5 bases each). CDR1 and CDR2 (germline): SEHNR, FQNEAQ (reference sequence). Trimming removed 0 bases from V and 0 bases from J, with 19 bases in between. The CDR3 covers 19 residues. Here the CDR3 reads CASSLASRGSGASTDTQYF. In DNA, the CDR3 is TGTGCCAGCAGCTTAGCGAGTAGGGGCAGCGGTGCTAGCACAGATACGCAGTATTTT.

This clonotype counts as medium-sized (0.01 to 0.1%). The chain employs TRBV6-2 or TRBV6-3 and TRBJ1-5, with unresolved D. The CDR3 consists of 15 residues. Trimming took off 2 bases at V and 3 bases at J, with 11 bases between the two ends. The germline V gene encodes CDR1 MNHEY and CDR2 SVGEGT. The chain's CDR3 is CASSYPASLNQPQHF. The CDR3 DNA sequence: TGTGCCAGCAGTTACCCGGCGTCTCTCAATCAGCCCCAGCATTTT.

This clonotype was observed a handful of times. The chain joins TRBV29-1 to TRBJ2-5, with TRBD1 matching over 9 bases. This CDR3 is built from 14 residues. Germline loops: CDR1 SQVTM, CDR2 ANQGSEA. V lost 6 bases to trimming and J lost 2 bases; unmatched junction nucleotides: 7. As DNA, the CDR3 is TGCAGCGTGAGGCCGGGACAGGGACAAGAGACCCAGTACTTC. Residues: CSVRPGQGQETQYF.